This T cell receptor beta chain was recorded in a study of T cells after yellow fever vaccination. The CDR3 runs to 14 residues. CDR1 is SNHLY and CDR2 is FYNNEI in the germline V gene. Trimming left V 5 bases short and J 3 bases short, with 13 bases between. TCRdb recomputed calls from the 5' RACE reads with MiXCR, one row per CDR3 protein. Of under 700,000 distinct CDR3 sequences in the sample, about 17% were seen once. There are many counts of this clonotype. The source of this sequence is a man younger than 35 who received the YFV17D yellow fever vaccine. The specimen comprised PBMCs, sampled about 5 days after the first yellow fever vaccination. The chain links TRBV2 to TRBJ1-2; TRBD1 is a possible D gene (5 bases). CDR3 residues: CASSLEGPDYGYTF. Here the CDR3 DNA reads TGTGCCAGCAGTCTAGAGGGGCCGGACTATGGCTACACCTTC.